This TCR beta chain was sequenced for a study of T cells in Graves' hyperthyroidism and ophthalmopathy. Findings and caveats of the study: Blood also contained most expanded thyroid clonotypes above 0.001.

Amplification of TCR beta CDR3 regions used RNA as the template. RT-PCR in the first round (using the HTBI primer set) targeted the TCR CDR3. TCRdb re-analysed the multiplex PCR reads in MiXCR, keeping a single row per CDR3 protein. The sample has approximately 560,000 distinct CDR3 sequences, approximately 44% seen once; the top ten hold nearly 8.5%. CDR1 ENHRY and CDR2 SYGVKD come from the germline V gene. Unmatched junction bases numbered 18, after V lost 8 bases and J lost 4 bases. The CDR3 runs 18 residues. Graves' hyperthyroidism qualified as stable when ophthalmopathy did not progress within 18 months. Investigators excluded patients with uncontrolled infection, other autoimmune disease, pregnancy or lactation. This clonotype came up a few times. Its specificity is unknown.

This clonotype was sampled from a woman aged 18-30 years with Graves' hyperthyroidism. This chain links TRBV10-3 with TRBJ2-7, with TRBD1 matching over 12 bases. Sequencing input: peripheral blood or thyroid tissue (not recorded which). The CDR3 sequence: CAILGPTGTGGAQYEQYF. The CDR3 DNA reads as TGTGCCATCCTCGGACCAACCGGGACAGGGGGCGCTCAGTACGAGCAGTACTTC.